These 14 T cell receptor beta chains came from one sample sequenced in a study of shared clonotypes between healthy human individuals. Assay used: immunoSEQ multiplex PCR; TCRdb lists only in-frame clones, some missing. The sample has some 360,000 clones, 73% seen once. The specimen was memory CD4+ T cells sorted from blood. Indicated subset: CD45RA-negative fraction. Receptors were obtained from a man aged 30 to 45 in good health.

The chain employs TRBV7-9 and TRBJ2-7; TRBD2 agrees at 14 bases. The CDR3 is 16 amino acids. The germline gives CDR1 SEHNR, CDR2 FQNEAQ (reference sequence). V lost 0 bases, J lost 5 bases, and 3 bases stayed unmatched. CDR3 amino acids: CASSLAGLAGVDEQYF. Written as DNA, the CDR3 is TGTGCCAGCAGCTTAGCGGGACTAGCGGGAGTCGACGAGCAGTACTTC.

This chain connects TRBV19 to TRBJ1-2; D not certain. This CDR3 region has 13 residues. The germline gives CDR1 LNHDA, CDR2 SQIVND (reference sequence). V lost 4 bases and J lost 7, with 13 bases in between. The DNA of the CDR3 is TGTGCCAGTAGTACGTATGCCCTTGGTGGCTACACCTTC. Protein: CASSTYALGGYTF. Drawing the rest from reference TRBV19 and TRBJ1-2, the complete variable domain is DGGITQSPKYLFRKEGQNVTLSCEQNLNHDAMYWYRQDPGQGLRLIYYSQIVNDFQKGDIAEGYSVSREKKESFPLTVTSAQKNPTAFYLCASSTYALGGYTFGSGTRLTVV.

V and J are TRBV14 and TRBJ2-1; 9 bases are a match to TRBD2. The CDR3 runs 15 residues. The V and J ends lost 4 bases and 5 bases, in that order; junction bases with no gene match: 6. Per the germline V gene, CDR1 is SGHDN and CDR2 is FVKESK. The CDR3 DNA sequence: TGTGCCAGCAGCCGGCTGGTAGCGGGAGACAATGAGCAGTTCTTC. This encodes CASSRLVAGDNEQFF.

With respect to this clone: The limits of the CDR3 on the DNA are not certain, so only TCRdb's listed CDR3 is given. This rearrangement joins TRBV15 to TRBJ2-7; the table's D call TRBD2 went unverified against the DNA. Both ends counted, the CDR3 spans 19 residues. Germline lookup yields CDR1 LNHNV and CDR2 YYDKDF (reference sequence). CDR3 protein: CATSRYFGPSGEAGYEQYF.

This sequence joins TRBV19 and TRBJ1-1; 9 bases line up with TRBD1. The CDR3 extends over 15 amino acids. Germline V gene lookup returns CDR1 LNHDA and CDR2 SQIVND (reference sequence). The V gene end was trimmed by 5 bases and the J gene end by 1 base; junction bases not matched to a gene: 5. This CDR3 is CASSSQGAQNTEAFF. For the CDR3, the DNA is TGTGCCAGTAGTTCACAGGGGGCTCAGAACACTGAAGCTTTCTTT. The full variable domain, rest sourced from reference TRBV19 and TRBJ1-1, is DGGITQSPKYLFRKEGQNVTLSCEQNLNHDAMYWYRQDPGQGLRLIYYSQIVNDFQKGDIAEGYSVSREKKESFPLTVTSAQKNPTAFYLCASSSQGAQNTEAFFGQGTRLTVV.

In DNA, the CDR3 is TGTGCCAGCACCGGCAGGGACAATGAGCAGTTCTTC. Translating gives CASTGRDNEQFF. The chain joins TRBV27 to TRBJ2-1; D is possibly TRBD1 (5 bases). This CDR3 has 12 residues. The germline V gene has CDR1 MNHEY and CDR2 SMNVEV (reference sequence). V lost 7 bases and J lost 5, with 9 bases in between.

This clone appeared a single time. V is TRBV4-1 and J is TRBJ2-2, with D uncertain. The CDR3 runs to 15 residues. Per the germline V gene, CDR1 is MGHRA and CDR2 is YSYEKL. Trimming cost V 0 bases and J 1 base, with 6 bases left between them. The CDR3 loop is CASSQDRVNTGELFF. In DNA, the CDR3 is TGCGCCAGCAGCCAAGATAGGGTGAACACCGGGGAGCTGTTTTTT.

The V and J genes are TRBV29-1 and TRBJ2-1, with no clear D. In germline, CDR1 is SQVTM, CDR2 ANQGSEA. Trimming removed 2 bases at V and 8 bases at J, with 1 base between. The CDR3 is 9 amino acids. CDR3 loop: CSVEYEQFF. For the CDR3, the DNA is TGCAGCGTTGAATATGAGCAGTTCTTC.

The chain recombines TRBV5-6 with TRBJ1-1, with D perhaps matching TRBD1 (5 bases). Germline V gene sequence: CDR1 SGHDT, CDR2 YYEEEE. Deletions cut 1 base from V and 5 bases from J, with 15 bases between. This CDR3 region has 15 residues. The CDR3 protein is CASSLTLAGWTEAFF. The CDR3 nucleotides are TGTGCCAGCAGCTTGACTTTGGCAGGGTGGACTGAAGCTTTCTTT.

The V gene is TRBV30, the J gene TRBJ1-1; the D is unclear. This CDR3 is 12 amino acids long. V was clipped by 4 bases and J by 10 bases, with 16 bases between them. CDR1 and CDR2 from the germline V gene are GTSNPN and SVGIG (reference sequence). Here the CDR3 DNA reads TGTGCCTGGACCGCCTCGGGCCCAAGAGCTTTCTTT. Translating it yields CAWTASGPRAFF.

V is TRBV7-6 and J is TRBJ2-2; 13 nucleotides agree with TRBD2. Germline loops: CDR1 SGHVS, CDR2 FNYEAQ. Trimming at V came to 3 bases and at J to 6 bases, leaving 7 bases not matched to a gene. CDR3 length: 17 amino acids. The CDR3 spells CASSFPLAGGRSGELFF. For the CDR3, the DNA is TGTGCCAGCAGCTTTCCACTAGCGGGAGGGCGATCCGGGGAGCTGTTTTTT.

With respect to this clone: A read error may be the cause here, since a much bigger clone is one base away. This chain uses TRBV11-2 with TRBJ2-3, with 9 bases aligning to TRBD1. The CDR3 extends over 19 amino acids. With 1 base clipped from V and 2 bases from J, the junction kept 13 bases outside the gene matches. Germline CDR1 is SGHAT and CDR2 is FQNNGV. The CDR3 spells CASSLAPGTGSLATDTQYF. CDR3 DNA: TGTGCCAGCAGCTTAGCCCCTGGGACAGGGTCGTTGGCCACAGATACGCAGTATTTT.

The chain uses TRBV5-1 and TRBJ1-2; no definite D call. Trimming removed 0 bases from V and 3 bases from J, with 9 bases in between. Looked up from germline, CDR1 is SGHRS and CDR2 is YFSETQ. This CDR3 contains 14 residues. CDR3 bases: TGCGCCAGCAGCTTGGATGTAGGCGACTATGGCTACACCTTC. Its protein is CASSLDVGDYGYTF.

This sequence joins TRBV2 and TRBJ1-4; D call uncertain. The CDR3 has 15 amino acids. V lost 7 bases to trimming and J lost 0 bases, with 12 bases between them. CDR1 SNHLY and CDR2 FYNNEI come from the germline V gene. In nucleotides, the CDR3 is TGTGCCAGCACGAGGACGACAACAACTAATGAAAAACTGTTTTTT. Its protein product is CASTRTTTTNEKLFF.